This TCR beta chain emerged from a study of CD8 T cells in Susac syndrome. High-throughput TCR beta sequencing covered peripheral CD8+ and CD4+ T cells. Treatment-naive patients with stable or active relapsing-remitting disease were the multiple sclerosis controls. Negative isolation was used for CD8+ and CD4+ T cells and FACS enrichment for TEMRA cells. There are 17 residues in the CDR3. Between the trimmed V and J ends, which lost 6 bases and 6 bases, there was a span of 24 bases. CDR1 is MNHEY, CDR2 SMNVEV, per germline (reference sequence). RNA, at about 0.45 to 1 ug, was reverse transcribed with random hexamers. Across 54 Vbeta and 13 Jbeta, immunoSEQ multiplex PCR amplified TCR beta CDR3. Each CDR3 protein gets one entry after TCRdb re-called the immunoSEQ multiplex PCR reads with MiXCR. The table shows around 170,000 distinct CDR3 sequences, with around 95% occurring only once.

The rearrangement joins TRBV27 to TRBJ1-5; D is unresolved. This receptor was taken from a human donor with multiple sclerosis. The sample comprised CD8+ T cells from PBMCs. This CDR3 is CASSRILGRELSQPQHF. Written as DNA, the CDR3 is TGTGCCAGCAGCCGGATTCTGGGTAGGGAATTGAGTCAGCCCCAGCATTTT.